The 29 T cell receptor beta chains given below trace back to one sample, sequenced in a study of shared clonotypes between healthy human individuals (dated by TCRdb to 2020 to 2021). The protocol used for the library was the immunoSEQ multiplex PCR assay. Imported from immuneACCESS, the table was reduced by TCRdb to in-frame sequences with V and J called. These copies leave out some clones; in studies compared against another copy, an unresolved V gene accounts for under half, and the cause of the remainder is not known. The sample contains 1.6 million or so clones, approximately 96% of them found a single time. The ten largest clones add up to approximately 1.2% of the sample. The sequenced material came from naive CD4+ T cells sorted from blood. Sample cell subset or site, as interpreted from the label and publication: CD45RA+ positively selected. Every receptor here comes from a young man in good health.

The CDR3 region is CASGQGNQPQHF. The CDR3 nucleotides are TGTGCTAGCGGACAGGGAAATCAGCCCCAGCATTTT. J is TRBJ1-5 and V is TRBV12-5, with 8 bases fitting TRBD1. From germline, CDR1 is LGHNT and CDR2 FRNRAP. The CDR3 has 12 residues. Losses at the gene ends were 9 bases for V and 4 bases for J; bases not matched to a gene: 2. Full variable domain (missing parts from reference TRBV12-5 and TRBJ1-5): DARVTQTPRHKVTEMGQEVTMRCQPILGHNTVFWYRQTMMQGLELLAYFRNRAPLDDSGMPKDRFSAEMPDATLATLKIQPSEPRDSAVYFCASGQGNQPQHFGDGTRLSIL.

DNA of the CDR3: TGTGCCAGCAGCCAATTAGCGGATTTGAACACCGGGGAGCTGTTTTTT. It specifies CASSQLADLNTGELFF. The gene calls are TRBV28 and TRBJ2-2; D possibly corresponds to TRBD2 (6 bases). V gave up 6 bases and J gave up 1 base, with 15 bases separating them. Per germline, CDR1 MDHEN and CDR2 SYDVKM. CDR3 length: 16 amino acids.

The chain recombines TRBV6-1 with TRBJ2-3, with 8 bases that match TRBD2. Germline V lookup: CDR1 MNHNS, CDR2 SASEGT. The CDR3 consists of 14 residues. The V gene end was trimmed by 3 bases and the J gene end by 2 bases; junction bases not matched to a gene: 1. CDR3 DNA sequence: TGTGCCAGCAGTGAGACTAGCGACACAGATACGCAGTATTTT. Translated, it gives CASSETSDTDTQYF.

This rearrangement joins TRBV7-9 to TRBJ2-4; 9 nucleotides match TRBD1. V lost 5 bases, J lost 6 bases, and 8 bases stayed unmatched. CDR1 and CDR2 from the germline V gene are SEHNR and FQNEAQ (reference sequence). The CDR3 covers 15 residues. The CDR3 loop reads CASSPGTGSPNIQYF. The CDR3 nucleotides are TGTGCCAGCAGCCCCGGGACAGGGTCCCCAAACATTCAGTACTTC.

CDR3 residues: CASSERTGAAYEQYF. In nucleotides, the CDR3 is TGTGCCAGCTCAGAAAGGACGGGGGCAGCCTACGAGCAGTACTTC. This chain joins TRBV10-3 and TRBJ2-7; D may correspond to TRBD1 or TRBD2 (6 bases each). Per the germline V gene, CDR1 is ENHRY and CDR2 is SYGVKD. The CDR3 consists of 15 residues. V lost 10 bases and J lost 2, with 21 bases in between.

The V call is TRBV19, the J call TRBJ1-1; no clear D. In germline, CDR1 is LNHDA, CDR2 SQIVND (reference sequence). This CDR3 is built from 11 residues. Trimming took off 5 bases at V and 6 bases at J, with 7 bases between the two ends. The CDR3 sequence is CASSVAAEAFF. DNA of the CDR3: TGTGCCAGTAGTGTAGCGGCTGAAGCTTTCTTT.

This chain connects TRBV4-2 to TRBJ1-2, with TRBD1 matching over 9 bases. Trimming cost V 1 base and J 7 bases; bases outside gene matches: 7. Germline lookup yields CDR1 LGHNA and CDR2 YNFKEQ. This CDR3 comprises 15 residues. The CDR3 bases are TGTGCCAGCAGCCAAGTGGCTACAGGGGGCTCTGGCTACACCTTC. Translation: CASSQVATGGSGYTF.

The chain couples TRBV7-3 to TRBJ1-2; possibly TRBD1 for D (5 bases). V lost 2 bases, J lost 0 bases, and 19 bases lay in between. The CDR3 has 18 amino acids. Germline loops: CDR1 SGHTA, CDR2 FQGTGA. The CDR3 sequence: CASSLFDSFASPNYGYTF. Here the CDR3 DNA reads TGTGCCAGCAGCTTATTCGACAGTTTTGCTTCCCCTAACTATGGCTACACCTTC.

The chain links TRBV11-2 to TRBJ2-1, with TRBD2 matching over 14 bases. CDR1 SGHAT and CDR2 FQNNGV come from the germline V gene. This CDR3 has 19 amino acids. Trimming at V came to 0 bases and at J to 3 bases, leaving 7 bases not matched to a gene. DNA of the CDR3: TGTGCCAGCAGCTTAGATCCCCGACTAGCGGGAGGGATCTACAATGAGCAGTTCTTC. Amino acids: CASSLDPRLAGGIYNEQFF.

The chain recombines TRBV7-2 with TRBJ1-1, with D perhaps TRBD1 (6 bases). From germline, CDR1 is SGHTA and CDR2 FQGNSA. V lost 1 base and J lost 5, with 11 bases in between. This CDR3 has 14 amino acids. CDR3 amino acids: CASSLVSGDTEAFF. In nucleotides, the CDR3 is TGTGCCAGCAGCTTAGTCTCAGGGGATACTGAAGCTTTCTTT.

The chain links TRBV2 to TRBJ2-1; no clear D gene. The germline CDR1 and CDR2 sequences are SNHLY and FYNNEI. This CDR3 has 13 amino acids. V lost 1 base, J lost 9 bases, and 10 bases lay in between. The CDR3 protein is CASSEESPSEQFF. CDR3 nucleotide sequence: TGTGCCAGCAGTGAAGAGAGCCCAAGTGAGCAGTTCTTC.

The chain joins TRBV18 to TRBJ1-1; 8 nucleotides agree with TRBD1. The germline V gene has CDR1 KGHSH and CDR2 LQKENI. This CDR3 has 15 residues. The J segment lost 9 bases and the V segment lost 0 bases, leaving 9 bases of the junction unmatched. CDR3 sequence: CASSPPAGGERKAFF. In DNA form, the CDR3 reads TGTGCCAGCTCACCACCGGCAGGGGGCGAACGCAAAGCTTTCTTT.

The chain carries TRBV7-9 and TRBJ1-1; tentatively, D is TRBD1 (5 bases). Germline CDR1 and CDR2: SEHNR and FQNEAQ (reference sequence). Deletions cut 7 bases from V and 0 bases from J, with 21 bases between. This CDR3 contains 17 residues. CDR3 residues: CASIAGGPGKMNTEAFF. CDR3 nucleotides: TGTGCCAGCATCGCCGGGGGTCCAGGGAAAATGAACACTGAAGCTTTCTTT.

The CDR3 sequence is CASRTDRGRIHEQYF. The CDR3 DNA reads as TGTGCCAGCAGAACCGACAGGGGGCGAATCCACGAGCAGTACTTC. This chain links TRBV7-2 with TRBJ2-7; 10 bases align to TRBD1. Germline CDR1 is SGHTA and CDR2 is FQGNSA. V lost 6 bases to trimming and J lost 5 bases; unmatched junction nucleotides: 10. The CDR3 covers 15 residues.

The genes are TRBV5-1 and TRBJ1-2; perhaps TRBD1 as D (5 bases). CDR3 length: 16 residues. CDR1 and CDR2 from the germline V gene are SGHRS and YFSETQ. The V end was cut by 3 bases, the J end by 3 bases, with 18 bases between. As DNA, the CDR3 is TGCGCCAGCAGCTCTGTGCAGGGTGGTTCTGACTATGGCTACACCTTC. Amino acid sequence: CASSSVQGGSDYGYTF.

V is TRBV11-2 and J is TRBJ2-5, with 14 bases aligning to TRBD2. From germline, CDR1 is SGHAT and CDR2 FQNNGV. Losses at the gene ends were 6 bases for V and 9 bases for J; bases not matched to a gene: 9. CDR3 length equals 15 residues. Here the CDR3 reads CASREGLAGDVAQYF. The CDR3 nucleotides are TGTGCCAGCAGAGAGGGACTAGCGGGAGATGTCGCCCAGTACTTC.

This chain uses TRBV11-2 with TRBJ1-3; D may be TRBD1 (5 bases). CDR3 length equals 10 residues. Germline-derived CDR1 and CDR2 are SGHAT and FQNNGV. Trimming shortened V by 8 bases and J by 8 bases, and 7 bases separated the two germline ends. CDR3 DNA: TGTGCCAGCGCCAGGGACACCATATATTTT. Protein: CASARDTIYF. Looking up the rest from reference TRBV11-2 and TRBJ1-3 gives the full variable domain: EAGVAQSPRYKIIEKRQSVAFWCNPISGHATLYWYQQILGQGPKLLIQFQNNGVVDDSQLPKDRFSAERLKGVDSTLKIQPAKLEDSAVYLCASARDTIYFGEGSWLTVV.

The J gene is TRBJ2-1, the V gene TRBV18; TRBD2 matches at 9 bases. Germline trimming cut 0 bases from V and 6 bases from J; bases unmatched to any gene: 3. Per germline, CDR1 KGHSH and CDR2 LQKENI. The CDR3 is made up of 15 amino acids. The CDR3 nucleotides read TGTGCCAGCTCACCACCGTGGCGGGAGGGCAATGAGCAGTTCTTC. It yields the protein CASSPPWREGNEQFF.

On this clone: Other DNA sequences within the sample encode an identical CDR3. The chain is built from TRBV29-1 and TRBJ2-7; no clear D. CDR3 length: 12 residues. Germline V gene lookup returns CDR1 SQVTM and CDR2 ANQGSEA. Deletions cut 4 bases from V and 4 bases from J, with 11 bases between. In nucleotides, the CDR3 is TGCAGCGTTGGTGGCAGGAGATACGAGCAGTACTTC. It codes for CSVGGRRYEQYF.

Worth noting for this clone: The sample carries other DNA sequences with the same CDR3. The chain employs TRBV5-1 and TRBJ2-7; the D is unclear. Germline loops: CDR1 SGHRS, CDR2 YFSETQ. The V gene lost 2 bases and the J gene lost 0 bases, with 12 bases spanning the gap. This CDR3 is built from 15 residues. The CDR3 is CASSLRTGSSYEQYF. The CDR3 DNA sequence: TGCGCCAGCAGCTTAAGGACGGGCAGCTCCTACGAGCAGTACTTC. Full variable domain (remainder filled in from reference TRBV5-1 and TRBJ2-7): KAGVTQTPRYLIKTRGQQVTLSCSPISGHRSVSWYQQTPGQGLQFLFEYFSETQRNKGNFPGRFSGRQFSNSRSEMNVSTLELGDSALYLCASSLRTGSSYEQYFGPGTRLTVT.

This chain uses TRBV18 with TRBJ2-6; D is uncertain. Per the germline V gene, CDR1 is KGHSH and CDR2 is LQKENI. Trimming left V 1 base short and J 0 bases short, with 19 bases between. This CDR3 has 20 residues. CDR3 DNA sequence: TGTGCCAGCTCACCACTTCCCGGGCCCTCAGTCATCTCTGGGGCCAACGTCCTGACTTTC. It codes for CASSPLPGPSVISGANVLTF.

CDR3 loop: CASGLWDSGTDTQYF. The CDR3 DNA reads as TGTGCCAGCGGGCTCTGGGACAGTGGCACAGATACGCAGTATTTT. The V gene is TRBV18, the J gene TRBJ2-3; TRBD1 matches at 7 bases. Germline V gene lookup returns CDR1 KGHSH and CDR2 LQKENI. The CDR3 consists of 15 residues. V shed 8 bases and J 1 base; nucleotides not matched to a gene: 9.

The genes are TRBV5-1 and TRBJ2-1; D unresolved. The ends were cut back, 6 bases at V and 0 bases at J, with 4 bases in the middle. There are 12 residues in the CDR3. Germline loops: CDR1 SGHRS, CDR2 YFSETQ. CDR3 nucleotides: TGCGCCAGCATTAGCTCCTACAATGAGCAGTTCTTC. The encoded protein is CASISSYNEQFF.

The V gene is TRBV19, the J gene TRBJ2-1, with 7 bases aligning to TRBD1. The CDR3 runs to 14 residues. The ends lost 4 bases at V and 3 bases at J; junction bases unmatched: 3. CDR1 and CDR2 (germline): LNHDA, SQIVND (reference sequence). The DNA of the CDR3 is TGTGCCAGTAGTAACCCAGGGGGCTACAATGAGCAGTTCTTC. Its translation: CASSNPGGYNEQFF.

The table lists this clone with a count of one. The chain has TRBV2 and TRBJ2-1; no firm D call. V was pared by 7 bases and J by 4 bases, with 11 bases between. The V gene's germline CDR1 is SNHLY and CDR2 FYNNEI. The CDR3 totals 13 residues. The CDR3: CASMLQPYNEQFF. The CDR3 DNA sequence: TGTGCCAGCATGCTCCAGCCGTACAATGAGCAGTTCTTC.

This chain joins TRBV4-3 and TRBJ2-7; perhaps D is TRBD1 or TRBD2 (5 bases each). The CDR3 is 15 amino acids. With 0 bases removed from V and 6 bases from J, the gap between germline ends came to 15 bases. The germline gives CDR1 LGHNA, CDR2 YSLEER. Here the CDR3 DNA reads TGCGCCAGCAGCCAAGATCGAAGGGGCCGGGGCGAGCAGTACTTC. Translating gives CASSQDRRGRGEQYF.

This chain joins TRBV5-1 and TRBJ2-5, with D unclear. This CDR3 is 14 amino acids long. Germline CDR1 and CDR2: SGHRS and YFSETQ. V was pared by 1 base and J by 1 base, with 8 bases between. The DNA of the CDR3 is TGCGCCAGCAGCTTGAGTCATACCCAAGAGACCCAGTACTTC. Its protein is CASSLSHTQETQYF. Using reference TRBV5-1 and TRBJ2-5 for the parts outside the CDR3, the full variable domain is KAGVTQTPRYLIKTRGQQVTLSCSPISGHRSVSWYQQTPGQGLQFLFEYFSETQRNKGNFPGRFSGRQFSNSRSEMNVSTLELGDSALYLCASSLSHTQETQYFGPGTRLLVL.

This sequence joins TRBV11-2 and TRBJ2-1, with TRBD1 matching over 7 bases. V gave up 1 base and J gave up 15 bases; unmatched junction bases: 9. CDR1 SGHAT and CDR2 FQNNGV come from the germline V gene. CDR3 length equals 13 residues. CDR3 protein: CASSLGGYRGWFF. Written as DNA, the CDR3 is TGTGCCAGCAGCTTAGGTGGCTACAGGGGTTGGTTCTTC.

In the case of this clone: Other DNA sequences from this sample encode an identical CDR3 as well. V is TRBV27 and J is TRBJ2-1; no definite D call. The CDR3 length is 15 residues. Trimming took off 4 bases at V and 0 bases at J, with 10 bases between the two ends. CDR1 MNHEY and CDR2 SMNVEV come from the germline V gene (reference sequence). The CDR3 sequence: CASSWTLSSYNEQFF. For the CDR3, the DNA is TGTGCCAGCAGTTGGACGTTGAGCTCCTACAATGAGCAGTTCTTC.